Following are 8 T cell receptor beta chains from one sample sequenced in a study of OX40 agonist ivuxolimab in advanced cancers. This table comes from immunoSEQ multiplex PCR, and its TCRdb copy is limited to in-frame clones, with some not included. The sample lists 67,000 or so clones, about 85% occurring once. Sequenced material: CD4+ or CD8+ T cells sorted from blood, taken in a trial of the OX40 agonist ivuxolimab. The receptors were gathered from an adult with an advanced solid tumor such as melanoma, head and neck, liver or kidney cancer.

This chain connects TRBV5-1 to TRBJ2-3; no firm D call. V was trimmed by 2 bases and J by 2 bases, leaving 9 bases between them. The germline V gene encodes CDR1 SGHRS and CDR2 YFSETQ. The CDR3 loop spans 14 amino acids. The CDR3 DNA reads TGCGCCAGCAGCTTCATTCTTTACACAGATACGCAGTATTTT. Its protein is CASSFILYTDTQYF.

V is TRBV30 and J is TRBJ2-1; tentatively, D is TRBD2 (7 bases). Trimming removed 4 bases at V and 4 bases at J, with 26 bases between. CDR1 and CDR2 (germline): GTSNPN, SVGIG (reference sequence). CDR3 length: 18 amino acids. CDR3 nucleotide sequence: TGTGCCTGGACTTCTATGCTAGGGGGAGGGCCGCAGTACAATGAGCAGTTCTTC. It specifies CAWTSMLGGGPQYNEQFF.

V gene TRBV19 combines with J gene TRBJ2-5; D is perhaps TRBD1 (5 bases). V was clipped by 9 bases and J by 5 bases, with 10 bases between them. The CDR3 extends over 11 amino acids. Germline loops: CDR1 LNHDA, CDR2 SQIVND (reference sequence). As DNA, the CDR3 is TGTGCCAGCCGGCAGGGTGAGACCCAGTACTTC. Amino acids: CASRQGETQYF.

The chain employs TRBV2 and TRBJ1-1; D is ambiguous. This CDR3 is 14 amino acids long. Trimming pared 1 base from V and 0 bases from J, leaving 6 bases between. The germline V gene encodes CDR1 SNHLY and CDR2 FYNNEI. This chain's CDR3 is CASSEDTVNTEAFF. The DNA for the CDR3 is TGTGCCAGCAGTGAAGACACGGTGAACACTGAAGCTTTCTTT.

V gene TRBV2 combines with J gene TRBJ1-1, with 8 bases fitting TRBD1. Trimming removed 6 bases from V and 3 bases from J; junction bases left unmatched: 6. From germline, CDR1 is SNHLY and CDR2 FYNNEI. The CDR3 totals 14 residues. The CDR3 sequence: CASSPRGLDTEAFF. As DNA, the CDR3 is TGTGCCAGCAGCCCCAGGGGGCTGGACACTGAAGCTTTCTTT.

The rearrangement uses TRBV27 and TRBJ1-5; D gene ambiguous. The CDR3 contains 16 residues. Trimming cost V 3 bases and J 0 bases, with 12 bases left between them. Germline CDR1 reads MNHEY; CDR2 reads SMNVEV (reference sequence). The CDR3 region has the DNA TGTGCCAGCAGTTTTCAGAGTCCAATTAGCAATCAGCCCCAGCATTTT. Its translation is CASSFQSPISNQPQHF.

This clone was picked up one time. The J gene is TRBJ2-3, the V gene TRBV27, with 11 bases identical to TRBD2. Germline V gene lookup returns CDR1 MNHEY and CDR2 SMNVEV (reference sequence). The junction had 5 bases not matched to a gene; V was cut back by 0 bases and J by 6 bases. This CDR3 contains 16 residues. The CDR3 DNA follows: TGTGCCAGCAGTTTATCGGGGACTAGCGGTGTCGATACGCAGTATTTT. It encodes CASSLSGTSGVDTQYF.

This chain links TRBV7-8 with TRBJ2-7, with TRBD2 identical over 12 bases. CDR1 and CDR2 from the germline V gene are SGHVS and FQNEAQ. This CDR3 spans 18 amino acids. V lost 2 bases to trimming and J lost 2 bases; unmatched junction nucleotides: 10. Here the CDR3 reads CASSLHISSGRDTYEQYF. The CDR3 DNA is TGTGCCAGCAGCTTACATATTTCTAGCGGGAGGGACACCTACGAGCAGTACTTC.